The clone carrying this T cell receptor (beta chain) was seen ten or more times. Its antigen is undetermined. The source of the sample is a study of identical twins. TCRdb reprocessed the 5' RACE reads with MiXCR, giving one entry per CDR3 protein. Of about 690,000 distinct CDR3 sequences in the sample, 5.5% to 6.5% were seen once. Findings and caveats of the study: Fewer insertions characterized abundant cord blood beta clonotypes, whereas memory repertoires showed none.

The CDR3 length is 16 residues. J was trimmed by 2 bases and V by 6 bases; bases with no gene match: 8. Per germline, CDR1 MDHEN and CDR2 SYDVKM. Everyone who gave samples was a healthy Caucasian. This receptor was taken from a man between 18 and 35 years old in good health. The rearrangement uses TRBV28 and TRBJ2-3; 10 bases align to TRBD2. Sequencing was carried out using naive T cells sorted from blood. DNA of the CDR3: TGTGCCAGCAGCCCTAGCGGGAGCCCTTACACAGATACGCAGTATTTT. The encoded protein is CASSPSGSPYTDTQYF.